Listed below are T cell receptor beta chains from one sample, sequenced in a study of cytomegalovirus exposure and HLA in healthy donors. The protocol was immunoSEQ multiplex PCR, while the TCRdb copy is restricted to in-frame clones and leaves out a portion. The table lists some 100,000 clones, under 80% of them singletons, with approximately 4.8% in the top ten. The specimen was PBMCs. The source of these receptors is a woman younger than 35 in good health and CMV-seropositive. Each CDR3 is given with its conserved first and last residue. Fields, in order: clone size, D gene, V gene, J gene, CDR3 DNA, CDR3 protein. The D gene is left open where the match is weak. The size entry is marked missing in some rows and otherwise reads once, few, many or a size class.

>.|TRBD1|TRBV7-2|TRBJ1-4
TGTGCCAGCAGCTCGCCGGGACAGGGCCCCGACGTAGGCGAAAAACTGTTTTTT
CASSSPGQGPDVGEKLFF
>once|.|TRBV18|TRBJ2-5
TGTGCCAGCTCACCAAACGAGGGGGGGAGGAAGACCCAGTACTTC
CASSPNEGGRKTQYF
>.|TRBD1|TRBV7-2|TRBJ2-1
TGTGCCAGCAGCTTAGCTTGGGGGACAGGTGGCTACAATGAGCAGTTCTTC
CASSLAWGTGGYNEQFF
>.|TRBD2|TRBV10-3|TRBJ2-3
TGTGCCATCAGTGAGTCTACCGGCGGGAGGACCCGCACAGATACGCAGTATTTT
CAISESTGGRTRTDTQYF
>.|.|TRBV5-1|TRBJ2-3
TGCGCCAGCAGCTTGGCTCAGAGCACAGATACGCAGTATTTT
CASSLAQSTDTQYF
>.|.|TRBV7-8|TRBJ2-7
TGTGCCAGCAGCCCCGGGAGTTCTTACTACGAGCAGTACTTC
CASSPGSSYYEQYF
>.|TRBD2|TRBV30|TRBJ2-3
TGTGCCTGGAGTGTATTGGGAGCGGGAGGGGGGACAGATACGCAGTATTTT
CAWSVLGAGGGTDTQYF
>.|TRBD2|TRBV27|TRBJ2-7
TGTGCCAGCAGTAGCGGGGCGGTCTTTCGGGAAGTATACGAGCAGTACTTC
CASSSGAVFREVYEQYF
>.|TRBD1|TRBV7-9|TRBJ2-5
TGTGCCAGCAGCCCGGGACAGGAAGAGACCCAGTACTTC
CASSPGQEETQYF
>.|TRBD1|TRBV7-6|TRBJ2-2
TGTGCCAGCAGCTTAGTGGGACAGATGAACACCGGGGAGCTGTTTTTT
CASSLVGQMNTGELFF
>.|.|TRBV5-8|TRBJ1-3
TGTGCCAGCAGCGAGAGGAGGTTCTCTGGAAACACCATATATTTT
CASSERRFSGNTIYF
>.|.|TRBV7-3|TRBJ2-1
TGTGCCAGCAGCTTAAGCGGGGTGGATAGAGAGCAGTTCTTC
CASSLSGVDREQFF
>.|.|TRBV29-1|TRBJ2-5
TGCAGCGTTGGGCGGGGCCTAAAAGAGACCCAGTACTTC
CSVGRGLKETQYF
>.|.|TRBV9|TRBJ1-4
TGTGCCAGCAGCCCAGAAGCCAGGGCGGGAGAAAAACTGTTTTTT
CASSPEARAGEKLFF
>.|.|TRBV5-1|TRBJ2-7
TGCGCCAGCAGCTTGGCGGGGATTCACGAGCAGTACTTC
CASSLAGIHEQYF
>.|TRBD2|TRBV5-4|TRBJ2-2
TGTGCCAGCAGCTCAGGACTAGCGTCGGGGGAGCTGTTTTTT
CASSSGLASGELFF
>.|.|TRBV7-7|TRBJ2-5
TGTGCTAGCAGCCCTGGTAGCGGTCAAGAGACCCAGTACTTC
CASSPGSGQETQYF
>.|.|TRBV28|TRBJ1-5
TGTGCCAGCAGTTTACCCCCATCGGGCAATCAGCCCCAGCATTTT
CASSLPPSGNQPQHF
>.|.|TRBV6-4|TRBJ2-1
TGTGCCAGCAGTGACGGGAGTTCTAATGAGCAGTTCTTC
CASSDGSSNEQFF
>.|.|TRBV6-5|TRBJ1-5
TGTGCCAGCAGACAGGGCCCAAGCAATCAGCCCCAGCATTTT
CASRQGPSNQPQHF
>.|TRBD2|TRBV28|TRBJ2-2
TGTGCCAGCAGTCCCCAAGCGGGAGTTTACACCGGGGAGCTGTTTTTT
CASSPQAGVYTGELFF
>.|.|TRBV7-3|TRBJ2-5
TGTGCCAGCAGCTTAATTGGGAGTGAGACCCAGTACTTC
CASSLIGSETQYF
>.|.|TRBV19|TRBJ2-3
TGTGCCAGTAGTATAGACCAGGGGTACGGGAGGAGGCCAGATACGCAGTATTTT
CASSIDQGYGRRPDTQYF
>.|TRBD2|TRBV6-7|TRBJ2-7
TGTGCCAGCAGTTACTCAAGCGGGAGTTGCCACGAGCAGTACTTC
CASSYSSGSCHEQYF
>.|TRBD1|TRBV6-5|TRBJ2-1
TGTGCCAGCAGCTGGGACAGGGGGCGACGCAATGAGCAGTTCTTC
CASSWDRGRRNEQFF
>.|TRBD2|TRBV27|TRBJ2-7
TGTGCCAGCAGACTAGCGGGCTCCTACGAGCAGTACTTC
CASRLAGSYEQYF
>.|.|TRBV4-2|TRBJ2-7
TGTGCCAGCAGCCAGGACTTGTTTCCTTCCTACGAGCAGTACTTC
CASSQDLFPSYEQYF
>.|TRBD2|TRBV4-2|TRBJ2-1
TGTGCCAGCAGCCAAGATAAAAGTTTACCAGCGGGAGAGGGTGAGCAGTTCTTC
CASSQDKSLPAGEGEQFF
>.|.|TRBV19|TRBJ1-5
TGTGCCAGTATGCCGGGATCCAACACTTTAGCAAATCAGCCCCAGCATTTT
CASMPGSNTLANQPQHF
>.|TRBD2|TRBV27|TRBJ2-1
TGTGCCAGCAGTACCCCGACTAGCGGGATGGACAATGAGCAGTTCTTC
CASSTPTSGMDNEQFF
>.|.|TRBV30|TRBJ2-6
TGTGCCTGGAATCGCGGCGCTGGGGCCAACGTCCTGACTTTC
CAWNRGAGANVLTF
>.|TRBD2|TRBV28|TRBJ2-1
TGTGCCAGCAGTTTTACTAGCGGGAGTGTGGATGAGCAGTTCTTC
CASSFTSGSVDEQFF
>.|TRBD1|TRBV30|TRBJ2-7
TGTGCCGGCTCGACAGGGGGCCACCTATACGAGCAGTACTTC
CAGSTGGHLYEQYF
>.|.|TRBV5-6|TRBJ2-5
TGTGCCAGCAGCTTGAACCCAGGGGACATCCCCTCGGAGACCCAGTACTTC
CASSLNPGDIPSETQYF
>.|TRBD2|TRBV10-3|TRBJ2-1
TGTGCCATCAGTGCGTCTCAGGGACTACCAAATGAGCAGTTCTTC
CAISASQGLPNEQFF
>.|.|TRBV18|TRBJ2-7
TGTGCCAGCTCACCAGACGACAGGTTCCCCTACGAGCAGTACTTC
CASSPDDRFPYEQYF
>.|TRBD2|TRBV28|TRBJ2-3
TGTGCCAGCAGCCTAGGGACTAGCGGGCGTGATACGCAGTATTTT
CASSLGTSGRDTQYF
>many|.|TRBV7-9|TRBJ1-1
TGTGCCAGCAGTTACGGACAGAACACTGAAGCTTTCTTT
CASSYGQNTEAFF
>.|.|TRBV4-2|TRBJ1-5
TGTGCCAGCAGCCAAGACAGGGTGGCGGTGAGCAATCAGCCCCAGCATTTT
CASSQDRVAVSNQPQHF
>.|TRBD1|TRBV6-1|TRBJ1-1
TGTGCCAGCAGAGAGGGACAGAAGAACACTGAAGCTTTCTTT
CASREGQKNTEAFF
>.|.|TRBV6-5|TRBJ2-3
TGTGCCAGCAGTCCAGGGGTCGCTAGCACAGATACGCAGTATTTT
CASSPGVASTDTQYF
>.|TRBD2|TRBV5-1|TRBJ2-5
TGCGCCAGCAGCTCCGTAGCGGGAGCGGGAGAGACCCAGTACTTC
CASSSVAGAGETQYF
>.|.|TRBV2|TRBJ2-7
TGTGCCAGCATTAACAGGTTTAACTACGAGCAGTACTTC
CASINRFNYEQYF
>.|.|TRBV2|TRBJ1-1
TGTGCCAGCCAGTTGCAGGGACTATCTGAAGCTTTCTTT
CASQLQGLSEAFF
>once|TRBD2|TRBV5-1|TRBJ2-3
TGCGCCAGCAGCTTAGTAGGACTAGCGATAGATACGCAGTATTTT
CASSLVGLAIDTQYF
>.|TRBD1|TRBV7-2|TRBJ2-4
TGTGCCAGCAGCTTAGTCGGACAGGGGAAAAACATTCAGTACTTC
CASSLVGQGKNIQYF
>.|.|TRBV19|TRBJ2-1
TGTGCCAGTCGGAGAAGCGGAGCGTACAATGAGCAGTTCTTC
CASRRSGAYNEQFF
>few|TRBD1|TRBV9|TRBJ2-7
TGTGCCAGCAGCTTTGGGACAGGGGGCTACGAGCAGTACTTC
CASSFGTGGYEQYF
>.|.|TRBV23-1|TRBJ1-1
TGCGCCAGCCCTTCTCGGGAGGGCGGCTCCAACACTGAAGCTTTCTTT
CASPSREGGSNTEAFF
>.|.|TRBV19|TRBJ2-3
TGTGCCAGTACCATGACTGGGTCCACAGATACGCAGTATTTT
CASTMTGSTDTQYF
>.|.|TRBV6-5|TRBJ2-3
TGTGCCAGCAGTTACTCCCGGGACAACACAGATACGCAGTATTTT
CASSYSRDNTDTQYF
>.|TRBD1|TRBV2|TRBJ2-1
TGTGCCAGCAGTGAAGCGCTGGACAGGGGCTACAATGAGCAGTTCTTC
CASSEALDRGYNEQFF
>.|TRBD1|TRBV19|TRBJ1-5
TGTGCCAGTACACAGGGGGAATGGCAGCCCCAGCATTTT
CASTQGEWQPQHF
>.|.|TRBV9|TRBJ1-2
TGTGCCAGCAGCGTAGTAGGGGGGGCTGAAGGCTACACCTTC
CASSVVGGAEGYTF
>.|.|TRBV6-1|TRBJ2-1
TGTGCCACCCCACAGGGATCCTACAATGAGCAGTTCTTC
CATPQGSYNEQFF